This T cell receptor beta chain was identified during a study of identifying expanded T cells in peripheral blood. Study observations and caveats: Variance in clone template counts between roughly 2-week samples significantly increased with total template count across all healthy donors. Technical replicates showed roughly 1.2 changed clones; approximately two weeks around 15; four weeks 19.

Germline lookup yields CDR1 LNHDA and CDR2 SQIVND (reference sequence). V was trimmed by 6 bases and J by 8 bases, leaving 19 bases between them. The CDR3 loop spans 14 amino acids. Healthy donors had no documented immune events, such as infections, while sampled. The table came from immunoSEQ multiplex PCR; TCRdb's copy has only in-frame clones and leaves some out. Among 70,000 to 100,000 clones listed, about 88% were seen once. Worth noting for this clone: Its target is not known.

The chain employs TRBV19 and TRBJ1-1; D is unresolved. The sample comprised blood. The sequence was obtained from a person aged 18 to 70 in good health. Here the CDR3 DNA reads TGTGCCAGTAGCACCGGTGTAAGGTGGACCGAAGCTTTCTTT. It is translated as CASSTGVRWTEAFF.